The entry below gives a single T cell receptor beta chain sequence along with its context. Antigen: not known. The same CDR3 arises from other DNA sequences in this sample as well. Looked up from germline, CDR1 is SGHRS and CDR2 is YFSETQ. The CDR3 runs 13 residues. Deletions cut 0 bases from V and 4 bases from J, with 4 bases between. These data belong to a study of shared clonotypes between healthy human individuals. Study at large: A donor's plate count was three for CD4 naive and three for CD4 memory; CD8 naive had two and CD8 memory one.

Donors had no recently reported acute infections or vaccinations and were HIV-negative. This was a deep-level run. Sequencing was performed with immunoSEQ multiplex PCR; in TCRdb, only in-frame clones are kept and a portion is missing. The sample records 2 million to 2.5 million clones, around 95% being singletons. General observations from the study: Non-shared clonotypes had lower generation probabilities than clonotypes shared by all four sorted-subset donors.

The specimen was naive CD4+ T cells sorted from blood. Subset meaning: CD45RA+ positively selected. The source of this sequence is a man between 18 and 35 years old in good health. The chain links TRBV5-1 to TRBJ2-2; D gene uncertain. CDR3 coding DNA: TGCGCCAGCAGCTTGGAGGTCACCGGGGAGCTGTTTTTT. It yields the protein CASSLEVTGELFF.